The sequence of this T cell receptor beta chain was determined in a study of T cells after yellow fever vaccination. About the research overall: Any fraction with a low cell number was prepared using SMART-Seq v4 Ultra Low Input. General study results and limits: A weaker secondary response peaked on day 5, the primary on day 15.

It was through 5'RACE template switching that TCR cDNA was made, with a universal primer site and UMIs added. TCRdb re-analysed the 5' RACE reads in MiXCR, keeping a single row per CDR3 protein. The sample contains about 630,000 distinct CDR3 sequences, 12% of which appear only once. The length of the CDR3 is 15 residues. Germline CDR1 reads SGHVS; CDR2 reads FQNEAQ. V lost 1 base and J lost 7; bases outside the gene matches: 3. In regard to this clonotype: The antigen is unknown.

The genes are TRBV7-8 and TRBJ1-5, with TRBD1 matching over 11 bases. This specimen was PBMCs, taken on the day of the yellow fever booster vaccination. This receptor was identified in a man under 40 who received the YFV17D yellow fever vaccine. The CDR3 bases are TGTGCCAGCAGCTTAGGGACAGGGGGCGTCCAGCCCCAGCATTTT. This codes for CASSLGTGGVQPQHF.